This T cell receptor (beta chain) was captured by sequencing in a study of T cells in Graves' hyperthyroidism and ophthalmopathy. Study context: Peripheral blood samples were taken at initial diagnosis, prior to any treatment.

The diagnostic basis comprised clinical symptoms, serum thyroxine and TRAb, thyroid ultrasound and orbital computed tomography. This clonotype was observed many times. Its antigen remains unidentified. General study results and limits: A model built on 13 V-J features separated ophthalmopathy from stable hyperthyroidism. Median prediction lead before ophthalmopathy onset was 5.5 to 7 months with the model.

Researchers amplified the TCR beta CDR3 regions from RNA transcripts. Primed by the HTBI set, a first-round RT-PCR was run on the TCR CDR3. TCRdb re-called the multiplex PCR reads through MiXCR, storing one row per CDR3 protein. The data hold some 510,000 distinct CDR3 sequences, with roughly 20% observed a single time. This CDR3 has 17 amino acids. Germline lookup yields CDR1 MRHNA and CDR2 SNTAGT. V was pared by 6 bases and J by 1 base, with 21 bases between. This sequence originates from a man between 18 and 29 years old with Graves' hyperthyroidism. This chain uses TRBV6-4 with TRBJ1-2, with a weak D call TRBD1 (6 bases). The sample comprised blood. CDR3 residues: CASSSLLRGGDNYGYTF. The CDR3 DNA is TGTGCCAGCAGCTCACTCCTTAGGGGGGGGGATAACTATGGCTACACCTTC.